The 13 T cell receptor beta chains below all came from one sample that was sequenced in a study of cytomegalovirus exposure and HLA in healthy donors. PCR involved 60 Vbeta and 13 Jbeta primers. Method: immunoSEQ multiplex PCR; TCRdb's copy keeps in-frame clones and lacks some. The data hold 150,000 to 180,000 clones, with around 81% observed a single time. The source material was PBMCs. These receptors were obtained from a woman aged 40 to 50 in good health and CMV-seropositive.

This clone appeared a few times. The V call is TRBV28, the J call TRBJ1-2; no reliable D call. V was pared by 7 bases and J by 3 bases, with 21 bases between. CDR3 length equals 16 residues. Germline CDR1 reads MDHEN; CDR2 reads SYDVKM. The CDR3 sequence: CASTTPGTEDYYGYTF. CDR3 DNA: TGTGCCAGCACCACTCCCGGAACAGAGGACTACTATGGCTACACCTTC.

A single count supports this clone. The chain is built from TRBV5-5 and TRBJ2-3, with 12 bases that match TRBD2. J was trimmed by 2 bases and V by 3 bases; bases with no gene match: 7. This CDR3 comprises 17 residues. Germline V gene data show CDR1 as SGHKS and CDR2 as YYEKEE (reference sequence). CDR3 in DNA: TGTGCCAGCAGCTCTCGGACTAGCGGGATTACCACAGATACGCAGTATTTT. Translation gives CASSSRTSGITTDTQYF.

CDR3 region: CASSVLYEQYF. The DNA of the CDR3 is TGTGCCAGCAGTGTTCTGTACGAGCAGTACTTC. This chain uses TRBV28 with TRBJ2-7; D is unresolved. V lost 5 bases and J 4 bases, leaving 6 bases between the germline ends. Germline-derived CDR1 and CDR2 are MDHEN and SYDVKM. This CDR3 contains 11 residues.

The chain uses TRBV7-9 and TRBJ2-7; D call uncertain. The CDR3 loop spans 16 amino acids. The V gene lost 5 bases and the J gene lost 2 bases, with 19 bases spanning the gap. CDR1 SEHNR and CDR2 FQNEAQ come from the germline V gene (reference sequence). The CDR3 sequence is CASSTLTDGAAYEQYF. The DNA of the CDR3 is TGTGCCAGCAGCACCCTGACTGACGGTGCGGCCTACGAGCAGTACTTC. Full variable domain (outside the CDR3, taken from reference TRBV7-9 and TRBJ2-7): DTGVSQNPRHKITKRGQNVTFRCDPISEHNRLYWYRQTLGQGPEFLTYFQNEAQLEKSRLLSDRFSAERPKGSFSTLEIQRTEQGDSAMYLCASSTLTDGAAYEQYFGPGTRLTVT.

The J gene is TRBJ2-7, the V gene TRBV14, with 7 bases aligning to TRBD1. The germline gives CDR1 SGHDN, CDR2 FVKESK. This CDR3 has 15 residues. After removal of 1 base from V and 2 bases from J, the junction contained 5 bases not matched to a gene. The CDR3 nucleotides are TGTGCCAGCAGCCAAGGGGTGGGACAGCCCTACGAGCAGTACTTC. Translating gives CASSQGVGQPYEQYF. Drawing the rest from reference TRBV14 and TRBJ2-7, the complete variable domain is EAGVTQFPSHSVIEKGQTVTLRCDPISGHDNLYWYRRVMGKEIKFLLHFVKESKQDESGMPNNRFLAERTGGTYSTLKVQPAELEDSGVYFCASSQGVGQPYEQYFGPGTRLTVT.

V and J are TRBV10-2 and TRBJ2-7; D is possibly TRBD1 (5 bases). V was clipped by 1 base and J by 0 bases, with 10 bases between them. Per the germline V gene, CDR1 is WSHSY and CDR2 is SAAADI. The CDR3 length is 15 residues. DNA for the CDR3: TGCGCCAGCAGTGAGTTCGTTGGGGCCTCCTACGAGCAGTACTTC. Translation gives CASSEFVGASYEQYF.

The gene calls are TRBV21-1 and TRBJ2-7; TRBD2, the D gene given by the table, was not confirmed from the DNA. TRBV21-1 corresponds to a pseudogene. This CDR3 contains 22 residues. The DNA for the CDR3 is TGTGCCAGCAGCAAATCGGACAGGGGGCCCGGGCTAGCGGGAATCCCCTCCTACGAGCAGTACTTC. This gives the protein CASSKSDRGPGLAGIPSYEQYF.

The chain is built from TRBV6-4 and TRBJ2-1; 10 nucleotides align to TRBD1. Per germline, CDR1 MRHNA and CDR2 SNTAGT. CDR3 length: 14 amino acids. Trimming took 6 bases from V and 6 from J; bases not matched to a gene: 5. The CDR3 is CASRPGQGSNEQFF. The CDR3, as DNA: TGTGCCAGCAGGCCGGGACAGGGGAGCAATGAGCAGTTCTTC.

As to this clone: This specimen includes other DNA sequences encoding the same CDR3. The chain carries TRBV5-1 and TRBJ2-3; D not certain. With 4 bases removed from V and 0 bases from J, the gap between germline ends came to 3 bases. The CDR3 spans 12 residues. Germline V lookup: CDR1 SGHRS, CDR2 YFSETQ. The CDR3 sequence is CASSLSTDTQYF. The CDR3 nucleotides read TGCGCCAGCAGCCTTAGCACAGATACGCAGTATTTT.

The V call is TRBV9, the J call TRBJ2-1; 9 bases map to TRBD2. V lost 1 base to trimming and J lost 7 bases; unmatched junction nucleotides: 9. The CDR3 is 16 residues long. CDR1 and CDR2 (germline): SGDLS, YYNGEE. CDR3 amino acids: CASSVREIAGVNEQFF. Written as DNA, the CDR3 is TGTGCCAGCAGCGTACGGGAGATAGCGGGAGTAAATGAGCAGTTCTTC. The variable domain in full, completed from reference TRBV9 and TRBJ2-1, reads DSGVTQTPKHLITATGQRVTLRCSPRSGDLSVYWYQQSLDQGLQFLIQYYNGEERAKGNILERFSAQQFPDLHSELNLSSLELGDSALYFCASSVREIAGVNEQFFGPGTRLTVL.

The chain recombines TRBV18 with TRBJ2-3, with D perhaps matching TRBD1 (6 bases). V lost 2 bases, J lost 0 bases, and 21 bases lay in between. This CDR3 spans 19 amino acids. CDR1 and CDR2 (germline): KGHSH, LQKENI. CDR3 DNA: TGTGCCAGCTCACCAGTCCCAGGGGTGGGATCACTAAGCACAGATACGCAGTATTTT. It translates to CASSPVPGVGSLSTDTQYF.

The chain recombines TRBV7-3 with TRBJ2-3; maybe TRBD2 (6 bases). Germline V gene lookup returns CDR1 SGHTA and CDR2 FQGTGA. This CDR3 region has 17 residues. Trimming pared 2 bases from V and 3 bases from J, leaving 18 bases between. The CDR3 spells CASSLLPGLMATDTQYF. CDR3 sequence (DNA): TGTGCCAGCAGCTTACTCCCGGGACTCATGGCTACAGATACGCAGTATTTT. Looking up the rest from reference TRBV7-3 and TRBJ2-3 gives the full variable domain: GAGVSQTPSNKVTEKGKYVELRCDPISGHTALYWYRQSLGQGPEFLIYFQGTGAADDSGLPNDRFFAVRPEGSVSTLKIQRTERGDSAVYLCASSLLPGLMATDTQYFGPGTRLTVL.

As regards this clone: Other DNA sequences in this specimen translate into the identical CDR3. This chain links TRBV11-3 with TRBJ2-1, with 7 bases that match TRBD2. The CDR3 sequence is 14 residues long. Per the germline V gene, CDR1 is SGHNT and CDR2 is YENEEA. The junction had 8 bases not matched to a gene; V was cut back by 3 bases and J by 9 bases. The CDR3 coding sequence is TGTGCCAGCAGCTTGACTAGCTTTAGCGCTGAGCAGTTCTTC. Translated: CASSLTSFSAEQFF.